Listed below are T cell receptor beta chains from one sample, sequenced in a study of blood T cell repertoires in COVID-19. The assay was immunoSEQ multiplex PCR, and TCRdb's table has in-frame clones only and misses some. The table records about 36,000 clones, around four fifths of them present only once. The sample was peripheral blood. The receptors stem from a human donor in a cohort sampled during active COVID-19. Both conserved end residues are part of each CDR3. Each record gives: D gene, V gene, clone size, J gene, CDR3 protein, CDR3 DNA. D genes are given only for firm matches. Rows give clone size only sometimes, using once, few, many, or a class for an expanded clone.

-,TRBV7-2,-,TRBJ2-5,CASSLLQETQYF,TGTGCCAGCAGCTTACTTCAAGAGACCCAGTACTTC
TRBD1,TRBV29-1,-,TRBJ1-2,CSVVRGLTYGYTF,TGCAGCGTTGTCAGGGGGCTGACCTATGGCTACACCTTC
-,TRBV5-1,-,TRBJ2-3,CASGQGGGTDTQYF,TGCGCCAGCGGTCAAGGGGGGGGGACAGATACGCAGTATTTT
-,TRBV24-1,-,TRBJ1-5,CATSGDRRNQPQHF,TGTGCCACCAGTGGAGACAGGCGAAATCAGCCCCAGCATTTT
-,TRBV2,-,TRBJ2-1,CASMGAYNEQFF,TGTGCCTCGATGGGAGCCTACAATGAGCAGTTCTTC
-,TRBV5-1,once,TRBJ1-4,CASSSTGSTNEKLFF,TGCGCCAGCAGCAGCACAGGGTCGACTAATGAAAAACTGTTTTTT
TRBD1,TRBV28,-,TRBJ2-1,CASSPRGTGNVNEQFF,TGTGCCAGCAGCCCTAGGGGGACAGGGAACGTTAATGAGCAGTTCTTC
-,TRBV5-6,-,TRBJ1-1,CASTRAGRKNTEAFF,TGTGCCAGCACAAGGGCAGGGCGGAAGAACACTGAAGCTTTCTTT
TRBD2,TRBV6-6,-,TRBJ2-5,CASSALAGGPETQYF,TGTGCCAGCAGTGCCCTAGCGGGGGGGCCAGAGACCCAGTACTTC
-,TRBV19,-,TRBJ1-1,CASSPVSGGWSEAFF,TGTGCCAGTAGTCCCGTCTCCGGGGGGTGGTCTGAAGCTTTCTTT
-,TRBV6-5,-,TRBJ1-1,CASSPFGLGTEAFF,TGTGCCAGCAGCCCATTTGGGCTTGGCACTGAAGCTTTCTTT
TRBD1,TRBV28,-,TRBJ2-1,CASILGTGRNEQFF,TGTGCCAGCATCCTCGGGACAGGGAGGAATGAGCAGTTCTTC
-,TRBV7-2,-,TRBJ2-7,CASSLTGPSYEQYF,TGTGCCAGCAGCTTAACAGGGCCCTCCTACGAGCAGTACTTC
TRBD2,TRBV6-2/TRBV6-3,-,TRBJ2-3,CASSWGLATDTQYF,TGTGCCAGCAGTTGGGGACTAGCCACAGATACGCAGTATTTT
-,TRBV10-3,-,TRBJ2-1,CATAPGRDYNEQFF,TGTGCCACCGCCCCCGGGCGGGACTACAATGAGCAGTTCTTC
TRBD2,TRBV7-2,-,TRBJ2-1,CASSSRAGGGNEQFF,TGTGCCAGCAGCTCCCGCGCGGGGGGGGGCAATGAGCAGTTCTTC
-,TRBV11-3,-,TRBJ1-2,CASSLDGRARGYGYTF,TGTGCCAGCAGCTTAGATGGGCGGGCCCGAGGCTATGGCTACACCTTC